This TCR beta chain was identified during a study of blood T cell repertoires in COVID-19. Study details: Collection of acute and convalescent COVID-19 samples took place in the United States, Italy and Spain. T cells, B-cell-depleted T cells, or PBMCs provided the cDNA or gDNA that served as material.

Authors' analysis steps: Counts of nucleated cells, estimated from reference gene primer amplification, were obtained. Assay used: immunoSEQ multiplex PCR; TCRdb lists only in-frame clones, some missing. Clone size and the V and J calls come from that table; the DNA yielded D and trimming. The sample records roughly 120,000 clones, about 85% being singletons. CDR1 and CDR2 (germline): GTSNPN, SVGIG (reference sequence). The V and J ends lost 4 bases and 7 bases respectively, with 7 bases between them. This CDR3 has 11 amino acids. This clone was seen a handful of times. The chain joins TRBV30 to TRBJ2-2; D is unclear. This receptor was identified in a human donor in a cohort sampled during active COVID-19. The sample comprised peripheral blood. As DNA, the CDR3 is TGTGCCTGGACCCCTTTCGGGGAGCTGTTTTTT. Translating it yields CAWTPFGELFF.